This T cell receptor (beta chain) stems from a study of T cells after yellow fever vaccination. The sample holds a few counts of this clonotype. The germline gives CDR1 DFQATT, CDR2 SNEGSKA (reference sequence). This CDR3 region has 15 residues. The V gene lost 1 base and the J gene lost 0 bases, with 13 bases spanning the gap. TCRdb reprocessed the 5' RACE reads via MiXCR and lists one record per CDR3 protein. Here the sample spans about 310,000 distinct CDR3 sequences, roughly 4% being singletons. The sequence came from a man younger than 35 who received the YFV17D yellow fever vaccine. The chain joins TRBV20-1 to TRBJ2-7; tentatively, D is TRBD1 (6 bases). Sequenced material: PBMCs, taken on the day of the yellow fever booster vaccination. CDR3 sequence reads: CSARVGIGGSYEQYF. CDR3 bases: TGCAGTGCTAGAGTCGGTATAGGGGGCTCCTACGAGCAGTACTTC.